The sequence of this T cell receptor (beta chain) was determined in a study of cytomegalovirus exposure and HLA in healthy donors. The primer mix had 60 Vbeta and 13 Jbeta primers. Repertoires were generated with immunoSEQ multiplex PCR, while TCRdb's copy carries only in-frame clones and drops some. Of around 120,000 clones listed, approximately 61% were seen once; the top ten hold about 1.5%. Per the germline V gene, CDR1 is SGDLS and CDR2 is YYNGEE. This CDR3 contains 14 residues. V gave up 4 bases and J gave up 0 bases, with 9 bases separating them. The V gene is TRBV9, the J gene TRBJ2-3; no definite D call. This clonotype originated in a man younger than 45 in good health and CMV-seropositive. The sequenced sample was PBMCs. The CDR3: CASSLQFSTDTQYF. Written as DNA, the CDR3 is TGTGCCAGCAGCCTTCAGTTTAGCACAGATACGCAGTATTTT.